These 16 T cell receptor beta chains came from one sample sequenced in a study of blood T cell repertoires in COVID-19. Profiling relied on immunoSEQ multiplex PCR, and the TCRdb table lists in-frame clones only, not all of them. The sample shows some 260,000 clones, approximately 86% of them seen only once. Sequenced sample: peripheral blood. The receptors originated from a woman under 30 with acute or convalescent COVID-19.

The chain couples TRBV9 to TRBJ1-6, with TRBD1 as a possible D gene (5 bases). V gave up 0 bases and J gave up 8 bases, with 9 bases separating them. The germline gives CDR1 SGDLS, CDR2 YYNGEE. The CDR3 runs 14 residues. CDR3 residues: CASSVGTGYSPLHF. The CDR3 DNA sequence: TGTGCCAGCAGCGTAGGCACAGGATATTCACCCCTCCACTTT.

The chain couples TRBV12-2 to TRBJ2-3; the table's D call, TRBD2, has no DNA check behind it. TRBV12-2 is a documented pseudogene. The CDR3 has 18 residues. The CDR3 DNA is TGTGCAAGTCGCAAAAATGTGGACTCAAGGAACCGCACAGATACGCAGTATTTT. This translates into CASRKNVDSRNRTDTQYF.

Details on this clone: Possible read error: a much larger clone is one base away. The chain uses TRBV4-3 and TRBJ1-1; 7 bases map to TRBD1. J lost 1 base, V lost 4 bases, and 3 bases had no gene match. The CDR3 sequence is 14 residues long. CDR1 and CDR2 (germline): LGHNA, YSLEER. This CDR3 reads CASSRGTANTEAFF. CDR3 nucleotides: TGCGCCAGCAGCCGAGGGACAGCGAACACTGAAGCTTTCTTT.

The chain uses TRBV5-5 and TRBJ2-2; D is possibly TRBD2 (5 bases). The CDR3 is made up of 12 amino acids. V was pared by 5 bases and J by 7 bases, with 9 bases between. Germline V gene data show CDR1 as SGHKS and CDR2 as YYEKEE (reference sequence). The DNA of the CDR3 is TGTGCCAGCAGTGGCGCGGGCGGGGAGCTGTTTTTT. Translated, it gives CASSGAGGELFF. Full variable domain (remainder filled in from reference TRBV5-5 and TRBJ2-2): DAGVTQSPTHLIKTRGQQVTLRCSPISGHKSVSWYQQVLGQGPQFIFQYYEKEERGRGNFPDRFSARQFPNYSSELNVNALLLGDSALYLCASSGAGGELFFGEGSRLTVL.

CDR3 bases: TGTGCCAGCAGCACCCGCCCCCAGGGGGCGGGTAATGAGCAGTTCTTC. It encodes CASSTRPQGAGNEQFF. V gene TRBV9 combines with J gene TRBJ2-1; 8 positions agree with TRBD1. The V and J ends lost 4 bases and 7 bases, in that order; junction bases with no gene match: 13. CDR3 length: 16 residues. Germline CDR1 is SGDLS and CDR2 is YYNGEE.

In DNA, the CDR3 is TGTGCCAGCTCACCACGGGGAGTTCGGACAGATACGCAGTATTTT. This encodes CASSPRGVRTDTQYF. The V call is TRBV18, the J call TRBJ2-3, with a tentative D call TRBD2 (5 bases). The CDR3 runs 15 residues. CDR1 is KGHSH, CDR2 LQKENI, per germline. V was pared by 1 base and J by 3 bases, with 11 bases between. Using reference TRBV18 and TRBJ2-3 for the parts outside the CDR3, the full variable domain is NAGVMQNPRHLVRRRGQEARLRCSPMKGHSHVYWYRQLPEEGLKFMVYLQKENIIDESGMPKERFSAEFPKEGPSILRIQQVVRGDSAAYFCASSPRGVRTDTQYFGPGTRLTVL.

The chain recombines TRBV18 with TRBJ1-1; 8 nucleotides line up with TRBD1. Germline V gives CDR1 KGHSH, CDR2 LQKENI. The CDR3 extends over 16 amino acids. V shed 4 bases and J 2 bases; nucleotides not matched to a gene: 9. The CDR3 sequence is CASSLAGTGKNTEAFF. The CDR3 DNA reads as TGTGCCAGCTCACTGGCGGGGACAGGCAAAAACACTGAAGCTTTCTTT.

A single count supports this clone. The chain has TRBV28 and TRBJ1-1; D is undetermined. Germline CDR1 MDHEN, CDR2 SYDVKM. There are 12 residues in the CDR3. V lost 4 bases and J lost 1, with 4 bases in between. The CDR3 DNA sequence: TGTGCCAGCAGTTACTCGAACACTGAAGCTTTCTTT. It translates to CASSYSNTEAFF.

The sample holds a few counts of this clone. The chain is built from TRBV7-2 and TRBJ2-7; 7 nucleotides agree with TRBD1. Germline assignment: CDR1 SGHTA and CDR2 FQGNSA. The CDR3 totals 15 residues. Trimming cost V 0 bases and J 5 bases; bases outside gene matches: 7. The CDR3 DNA sequence: TGTGCCAGCAGCTTAGCTAACAGGGGATCCGACGAGCAGTACTTC. Amino acids: CASSLANRGSDEQYF.

The chain joins TRBV4-1 to TRBJ2-1; 11 bases line up with TRBD2. The CDR3 contains 16 residues. The germline V gene encodes CDR1 MGHRA and CDR2 YSYEKL. Trimming cost V 4 bases and J 5 bases; bases outside gene matches: 7. This chain's CDR3 is CASSPIAGGADNEQFF. As DNA, the CDR3 is TGCGCCAGCAGCCCCATAGCGGGAGGGGCTGACAATGAGCAGTTCTTC.

J is TRBJ1-1 and V is TRBV2; D not resolved. The CDR3 covers 13 residues. Per germline, CDR1 SNHLY and CDR2 FYNNEI. The V and J ends lost 8 bases and 0 bases respectively, with 10 bases between them. As DNA, the CDR3 is TGTGCCAGCCCGGGGTTCATGAACACTGAAGCTTTCTTT. It codes for CASPGFMNTEAFF.

The V gene is TRBV7-2, the J gene TRBJ2-1; maybe TRBD1 (6 bases). The length of the CDR3 is 17 residues. The germline CDR1 and CDR2 sequences are SGHTA and FQGNSA. V was trimmed by 5 bases and J by 0 bases, leaving 17 bases between them. This CDR3 reads CASSPNPGQISYNEQFF. The CDR3 region has the DNA TGTGCCAGCAGCCCAAACCCTGGACAGATCTCCTACAATGAGCAGTTCTTC.

This chain joins TRBV29-1 and TRBJ2-5; possible D gene TRBD2, 5 bases. This CDR3 region has 10 residues. V lost 4 bases and J 5 bases, leaving 5 bases between the germline ends. From germline, CDR1 is SQVTM and CDR2 ANQGSEA. The CDR3 DNA reads as TGCAGCGTTGCGGGGGAGACCCAGTACTTC. Encoded protein: CSVAGETQYF.

The V gene is TRBV13, the J gene TRBJ2-7; D not resolved. V gave up 6 bases and J gave up 3 bases, with 15 bases separating them. Germline V gene data show CDR1 as PRHDT and CDR2 as FYEKMQ (reference sequence). The CDR3 sequence is 14 residues long. The CDR3 loop reads CASSSPYPNYEQYF. CDR3 sequence (DNA): TGTGCCAGCAGTTCCCCCTATCCCAACTACGAGCAGTACTTC.

The V and J genes are TRBV29-1 and TRBJ1-2, with 9 bases that match TRBD1. The CDR3 has 13 residues. The germline V gene encodes CDR1 SQVTM and CDR2 ANQGSEA. J gave up 4 bases and V 4 bases, and 4 bases lay outside the gene matches. The CDR3 DNA reads TGCAGCGTTGGGACAGGGGTGGGCTATGGCTACACCTTC. It codes for CSVGTGVGYGYTF.

The CDR3 DNA reads TGTGCCAGCAGCCGACAGGAGAGCGGGGAGCTGTTTTTT. Residues: CASSRQESGELFF. V usage is TRBV5-4 and J usage is TRBJ2-2; tentatively, D is TRBD1 (6 bases). Deletions cut 4 bases from V and 7 bases from J, with 11 bases between. The CDR3 is 13 amino acids. Germline values: CDR1 SGHNT, CDR2 YYREEE (reference sequence).